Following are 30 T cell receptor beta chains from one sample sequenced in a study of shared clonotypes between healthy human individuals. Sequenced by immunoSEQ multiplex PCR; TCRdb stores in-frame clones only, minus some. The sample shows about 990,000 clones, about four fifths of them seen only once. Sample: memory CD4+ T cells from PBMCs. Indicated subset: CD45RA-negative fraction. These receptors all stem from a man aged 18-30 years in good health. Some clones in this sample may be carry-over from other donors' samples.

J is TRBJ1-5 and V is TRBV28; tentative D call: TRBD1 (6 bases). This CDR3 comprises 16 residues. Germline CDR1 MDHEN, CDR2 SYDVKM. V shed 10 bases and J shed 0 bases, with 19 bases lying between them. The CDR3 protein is CATKGSRGHSNQPQHF. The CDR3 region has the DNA TGTGCCACCAAGGGATCTAGGGGACATAGCAATCAGCCCCAGCATTTT.

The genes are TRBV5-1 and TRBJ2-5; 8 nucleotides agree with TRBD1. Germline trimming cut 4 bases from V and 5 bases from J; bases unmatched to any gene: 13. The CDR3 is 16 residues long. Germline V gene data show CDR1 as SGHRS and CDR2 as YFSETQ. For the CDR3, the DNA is TGCGCCAGCAGCGCGACCGGGACAGGTTCTGGTGAGACCCAGTACTTC. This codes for CASSATGTGSGETQYF.

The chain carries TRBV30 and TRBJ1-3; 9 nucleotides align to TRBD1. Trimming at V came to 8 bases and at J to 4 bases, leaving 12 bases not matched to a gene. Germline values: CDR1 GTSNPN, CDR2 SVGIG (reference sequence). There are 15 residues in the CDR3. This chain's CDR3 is CARNSGTGSGNTIYF. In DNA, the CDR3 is TGTGCCCGGAACTCCGGGACAGGGTCCGGAAACACCATATATTTT.

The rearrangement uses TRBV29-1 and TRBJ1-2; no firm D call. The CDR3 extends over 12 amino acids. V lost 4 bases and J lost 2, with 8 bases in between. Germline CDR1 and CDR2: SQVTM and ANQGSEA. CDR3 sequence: CSVVRDNYGYTF. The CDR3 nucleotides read TGCAGCGTTGTTCGAGACAACTATGGCTACACCTTC.

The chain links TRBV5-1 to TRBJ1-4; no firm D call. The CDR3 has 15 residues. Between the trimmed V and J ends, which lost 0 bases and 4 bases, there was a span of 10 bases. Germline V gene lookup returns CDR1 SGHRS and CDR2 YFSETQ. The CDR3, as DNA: TGCGCCAGCAGCTTGGTGTCGCCGGGTAATGAAAAACTGTTTTTT. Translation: CASSLVSPGNEKLFF.

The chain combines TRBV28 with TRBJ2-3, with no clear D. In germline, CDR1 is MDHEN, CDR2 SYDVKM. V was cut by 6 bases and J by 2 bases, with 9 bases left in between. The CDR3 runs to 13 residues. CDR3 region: CASSRPPTDTQYF. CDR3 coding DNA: TGTGCCAGCAGCCGTCCTCCCACAGATACGCAGTATTTT.

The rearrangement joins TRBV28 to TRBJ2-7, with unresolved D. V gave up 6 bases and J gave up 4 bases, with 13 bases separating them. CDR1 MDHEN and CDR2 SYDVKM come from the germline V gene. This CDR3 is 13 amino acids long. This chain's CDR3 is CASSPGFFYEQYF. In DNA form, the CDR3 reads TGTGCCAGCAGCCCTGGCTTTTTTTACGAGCAGTACTTC.

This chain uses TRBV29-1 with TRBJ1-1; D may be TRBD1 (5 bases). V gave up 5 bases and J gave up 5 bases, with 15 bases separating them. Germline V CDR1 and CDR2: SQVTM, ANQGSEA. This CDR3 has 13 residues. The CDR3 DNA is TGCAGCGTTTTACAACCGGGGGGAACTGAAGCTTTCTTT. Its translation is CSVLQPGGTEAFF.

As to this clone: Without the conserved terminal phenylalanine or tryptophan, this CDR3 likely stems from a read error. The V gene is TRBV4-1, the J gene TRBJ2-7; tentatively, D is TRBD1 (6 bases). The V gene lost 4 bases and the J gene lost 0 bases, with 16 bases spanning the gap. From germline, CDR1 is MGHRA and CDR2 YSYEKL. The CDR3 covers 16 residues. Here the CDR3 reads CASSRGGRGLSYEQYS. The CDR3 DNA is TGCGCCAGCAGCCGAGGGGGACGGGGCCTCTCCTACGAGCAGTACTCC.

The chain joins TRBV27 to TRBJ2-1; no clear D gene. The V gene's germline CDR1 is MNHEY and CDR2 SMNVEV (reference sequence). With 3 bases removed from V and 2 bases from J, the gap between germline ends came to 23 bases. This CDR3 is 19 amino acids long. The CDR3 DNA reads TGTGCCAGCAGTTTTAGGACCGGGTTCCCTCCACTAACCTACAATGAGCAGTTCTTC. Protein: CASSFRTGFPPLTYNEQFF.

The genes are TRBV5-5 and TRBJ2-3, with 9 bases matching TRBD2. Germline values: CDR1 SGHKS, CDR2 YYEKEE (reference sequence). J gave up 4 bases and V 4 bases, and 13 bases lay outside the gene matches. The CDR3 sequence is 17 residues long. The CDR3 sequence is CASSLPLAGVGADTQYF. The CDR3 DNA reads TGTGCCAGCAGCCTACCATTAGCGGGAGTGGGCGCAGATACGCAGTATTTT.

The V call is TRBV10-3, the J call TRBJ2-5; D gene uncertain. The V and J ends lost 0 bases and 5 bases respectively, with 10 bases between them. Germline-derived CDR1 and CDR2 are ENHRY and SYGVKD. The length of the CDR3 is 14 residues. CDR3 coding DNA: TGTGCCATCAGTGAGTCCCGTCCCCGGGAGACCCAGTACTTC. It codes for CAISESRPRETQYF.

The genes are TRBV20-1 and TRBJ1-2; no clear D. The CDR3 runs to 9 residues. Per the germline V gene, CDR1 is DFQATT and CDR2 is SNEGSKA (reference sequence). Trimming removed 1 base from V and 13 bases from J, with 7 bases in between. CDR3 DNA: TGCAGTGCTAGAGTGCCTCCCACCTTC. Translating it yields CSARVPPTF.

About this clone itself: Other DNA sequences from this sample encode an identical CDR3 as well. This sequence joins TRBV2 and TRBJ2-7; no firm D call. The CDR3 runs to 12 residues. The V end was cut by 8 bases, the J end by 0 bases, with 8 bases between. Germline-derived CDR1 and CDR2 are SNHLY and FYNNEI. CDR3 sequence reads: CASSSDSYEQYF. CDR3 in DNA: TGTGCCAGCTCATCAGACTCCTACGAGCAGTACTTC.

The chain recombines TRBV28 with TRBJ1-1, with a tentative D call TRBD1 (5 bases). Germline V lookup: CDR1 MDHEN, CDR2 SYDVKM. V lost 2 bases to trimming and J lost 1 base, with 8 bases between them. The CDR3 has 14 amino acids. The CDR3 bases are TGTGCCAGCAGTTTACCGACAGCGAACACTGAAGCTTTCTTT. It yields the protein CASSLPTANTEAFF.

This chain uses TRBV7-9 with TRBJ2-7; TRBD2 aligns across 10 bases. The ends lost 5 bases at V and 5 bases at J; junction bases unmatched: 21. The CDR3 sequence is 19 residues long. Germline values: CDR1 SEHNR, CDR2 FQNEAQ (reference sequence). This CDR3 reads CASSPHRYNLAGDGNEQYF. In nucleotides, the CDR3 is TGTGCCAGCAGCCCACACAGGTATAACCTAGCGGGAGACGGGAACGAGCAGTACTTC.

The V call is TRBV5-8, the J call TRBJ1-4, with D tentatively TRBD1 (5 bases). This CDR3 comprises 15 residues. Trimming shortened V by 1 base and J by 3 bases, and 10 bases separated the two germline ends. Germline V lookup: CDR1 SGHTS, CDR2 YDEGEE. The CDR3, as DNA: TGTGCCAGCAGCTTGTCCGGGACGTCTAATGAAAAACTGTTTTTT. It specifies CASSLSGTSNEKLFF.

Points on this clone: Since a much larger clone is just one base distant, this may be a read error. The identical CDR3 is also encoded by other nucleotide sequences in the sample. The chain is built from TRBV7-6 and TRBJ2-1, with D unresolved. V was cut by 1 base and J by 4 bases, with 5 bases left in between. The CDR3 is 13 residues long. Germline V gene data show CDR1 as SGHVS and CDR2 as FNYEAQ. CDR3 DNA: TGTGCCAGCAGCTTAGGGCTATACAATGAGCAGTTCTTC. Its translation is CASSLGLYNEQFF. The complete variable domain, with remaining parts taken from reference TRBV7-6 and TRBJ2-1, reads GAGVSQSPRYKVTKRGQDVALRCDPISGHVSLYWYRQALGQGPEFLTYFNYEAQQDKSGLPNDRFSAERPEGSISTLTIQRTEQRDSAMYRCASSLGLYNEQFFGPGTRLTVL.

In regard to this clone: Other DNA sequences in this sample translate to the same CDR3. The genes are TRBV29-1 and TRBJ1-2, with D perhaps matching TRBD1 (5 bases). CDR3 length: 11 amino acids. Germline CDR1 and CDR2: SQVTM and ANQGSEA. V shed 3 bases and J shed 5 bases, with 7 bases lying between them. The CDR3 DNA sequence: TGCAGCGTTGAGGGGACTTATGGCTACACCTTC. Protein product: CSVEGTYGYTF.

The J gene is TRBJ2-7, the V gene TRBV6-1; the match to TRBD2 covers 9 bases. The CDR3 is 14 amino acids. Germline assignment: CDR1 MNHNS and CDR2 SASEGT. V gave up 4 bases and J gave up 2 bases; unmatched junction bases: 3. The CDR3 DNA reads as TGTGCCAGCAGTGCTAGCGGGGCAACCTACGAGCAGTACTTC. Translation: CASSASGATYEQYF.

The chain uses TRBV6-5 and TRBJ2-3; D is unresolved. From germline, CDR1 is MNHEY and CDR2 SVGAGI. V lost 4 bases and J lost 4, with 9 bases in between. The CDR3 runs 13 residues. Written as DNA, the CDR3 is TGTGCCAGCAGTTCTACCCTCTCAGATACGCAGTATTTT. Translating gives CASSSTLSDTQYF.

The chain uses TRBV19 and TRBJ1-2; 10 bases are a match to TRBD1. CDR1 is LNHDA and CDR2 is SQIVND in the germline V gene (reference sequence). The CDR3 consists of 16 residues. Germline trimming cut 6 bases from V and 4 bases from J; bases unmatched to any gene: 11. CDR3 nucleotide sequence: TGTGCCAGTAGACGCACCGGGACAGGGGCTACCTATGGCTACACCTTC. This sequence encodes CASRRTGTGATYGYTF. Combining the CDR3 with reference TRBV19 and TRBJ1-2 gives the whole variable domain DGGITQSPKYLFRKEGQNVTLSCEQNLNHDAMYWYRQDPGQGLRLIYYSQIVNDFQKGDIAEGYSVSREKKESFPLTVTSAQKNPTAFYLCASRRTGTGATYGYTFGSGTRLTVV.

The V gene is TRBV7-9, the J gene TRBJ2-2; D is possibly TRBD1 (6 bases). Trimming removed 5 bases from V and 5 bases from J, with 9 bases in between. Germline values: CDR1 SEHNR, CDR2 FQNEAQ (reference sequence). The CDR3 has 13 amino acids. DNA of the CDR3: TGTGCCAGCAGCACCCAGGGGACCGGGGAGCTGTTTTTT. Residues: CASSTQGTGELFF.

Here the CDR3 reads CASSPLAGGETQYF. In nucleotides, the CDR3 is TGCGCCAGCAGCCCACTAGCGGGAGGAGAGACCCAGTACTTC. This chain connects TRBV5-1 to TRBJ2-5, with 12 bases matching TRBD2. Germline assignment: CDR1 SGHRS and CDR2 YFSETQ. V gave up 4 bases and J gave up 4 bases; unmatched junction bases: 2. There are 14 residues in the CDR3.

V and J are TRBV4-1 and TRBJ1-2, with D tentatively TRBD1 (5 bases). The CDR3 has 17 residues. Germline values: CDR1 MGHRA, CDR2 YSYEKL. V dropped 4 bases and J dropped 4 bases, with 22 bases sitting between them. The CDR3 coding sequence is TGCGCCAGCAGCCGAGTTCCTTGGGGCGGCGCCCTCTATGGCTACACCTTC. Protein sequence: CASSRVPWGGALYGYTF.

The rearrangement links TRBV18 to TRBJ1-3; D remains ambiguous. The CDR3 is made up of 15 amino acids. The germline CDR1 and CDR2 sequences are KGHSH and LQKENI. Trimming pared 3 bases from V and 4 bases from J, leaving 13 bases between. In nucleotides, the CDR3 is TGTGCCAGCTCACCCGACATGTTCGGGGGAAACACCATATATTTT. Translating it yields CASSPDMFGGNTIYF.

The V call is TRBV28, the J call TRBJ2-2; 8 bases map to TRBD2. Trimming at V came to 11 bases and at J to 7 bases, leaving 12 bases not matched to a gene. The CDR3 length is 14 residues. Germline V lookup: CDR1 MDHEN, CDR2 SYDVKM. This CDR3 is CAGNSGKVGGELFF. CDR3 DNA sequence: TGTGCCGGAAATAGCGGGAAAGTGGGCGGGGAGCTGTTTTTT.

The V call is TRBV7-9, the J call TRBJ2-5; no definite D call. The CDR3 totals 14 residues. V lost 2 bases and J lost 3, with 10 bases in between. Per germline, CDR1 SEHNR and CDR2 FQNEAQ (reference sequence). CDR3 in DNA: TGTGCCAGCAGCTTACTGAAGGGAAAAGAGACCCAGTACTTC. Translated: CASSLLKGKETQYF.

In DNA, the CDR3 is TGTGCCAGCTACTCCGCCGACATAGCGGGAGAGAGTGAGCAGTTCTTC. Protein: CASYSADIAGESEQFF. The rearrangement links TRBV28 to TRBJ2-1; 9 bases match TRBD2. Germline-derived CDR1 and CDR2 are MDHEN and SYDVKM. The CDR3 sequence is 16 residues long. With V trimmed by 8 bases and J by 9 bases, 17 bases remained unmatched.

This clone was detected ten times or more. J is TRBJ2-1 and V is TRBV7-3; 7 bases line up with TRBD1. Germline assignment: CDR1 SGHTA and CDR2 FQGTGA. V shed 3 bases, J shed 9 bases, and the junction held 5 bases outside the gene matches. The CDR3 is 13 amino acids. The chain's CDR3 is CASSFGTAGEQFF. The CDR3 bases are TGTGCCAGCAGCTTCGGGACAGCCGGTGAGCAGTTCTTC.